This TCR beta chain appears in the sequencing data of a study of T cell responses to AZD1222 COVID-19 vaccine. Timing groups of about 4 and about 12 weeks for second doses were pooled. Study-wide results and caveats: Sampling that yielded the repertoires occurred only after the peak T cell response. Receipt of two AZD1222 doses was followed by a rise in Spike-specific TCR breadth and depth. The study found vaccine-associated CD4 TCRs spanning spike, dominant at 160-218 and 743-854.

Germline V lookup: CDR1 SEHNR, CDR2 FQNEAQ (reference sequence). Between the trimmed V and J ends, which lost 4 bases and 1 base, there was a span of 14 bases. CDR3 size: 15 residues. As regards this clone: Antigen unknown.

Measured with immunoSEQ multiplex PCR; TCRdb has only the in-frame clones, and not every one. Among more than 65,000 clones, around 78% were seen once, and the ten largest hold roughly 25%. The sample consisted of peripheral blood, taken 28 days after the second AZD1222 dose. This TCR was sampled from an adult who received the AZD1222 COVID-19 vaccine. The gene calls are TRBV7-9 and TRBJ2-7; weak D call: TRBD2 (6 bases). The CDR3 loop is CASSSWGDGSYEQYF. The CDR3 nucleotides read TGTGCCAGCAGCTCTTGGGGGGACGGATCCTACGAGCAGTACTTC.